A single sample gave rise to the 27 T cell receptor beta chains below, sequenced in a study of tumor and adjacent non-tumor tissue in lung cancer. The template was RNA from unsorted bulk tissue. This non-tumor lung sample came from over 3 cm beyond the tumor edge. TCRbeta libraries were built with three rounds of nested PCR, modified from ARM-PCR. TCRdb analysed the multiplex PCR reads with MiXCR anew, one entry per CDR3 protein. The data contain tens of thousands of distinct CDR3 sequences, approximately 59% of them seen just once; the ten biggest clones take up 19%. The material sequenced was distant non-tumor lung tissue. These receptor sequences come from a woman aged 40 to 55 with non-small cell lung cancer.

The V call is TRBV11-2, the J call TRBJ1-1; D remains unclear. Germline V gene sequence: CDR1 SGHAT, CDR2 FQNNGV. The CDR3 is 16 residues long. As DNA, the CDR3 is TGTGTCAGTAGCTTAGAGTCAGGCCTGGTGGACACTGAAGCTTTCTTT. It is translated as CVSSLESGLVDTEAFF. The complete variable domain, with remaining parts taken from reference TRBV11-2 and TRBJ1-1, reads EAGVAQSPRYKIIEKRQSVAFWCNPISGHATLYWYQQILGQGPKLLIQFQNNGVVDDSQLPKDRFSAERLKGVDSTLKIQPAKLEDSAVYLCVSSLESGLVDTEAFFGQGTRLTVV.

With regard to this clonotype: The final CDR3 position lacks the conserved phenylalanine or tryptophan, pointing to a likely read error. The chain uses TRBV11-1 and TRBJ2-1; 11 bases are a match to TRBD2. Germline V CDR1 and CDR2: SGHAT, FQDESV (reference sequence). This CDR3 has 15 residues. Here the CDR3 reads CTSSVSGRVLDEQFY. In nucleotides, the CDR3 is TGTACCAGCAGCGTTAGCGGGAGGGTTTTGGATGAGCAGTTCTAC.

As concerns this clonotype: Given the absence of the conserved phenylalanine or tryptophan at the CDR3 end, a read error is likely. The CDR3 DNA sequence: TGTGCCAGCAGCTTAATGCGAGGGTGGTCCCAGTATCTT. Translating it yields CASSLMRGWSQYL. The chain couples TRBV11-2 to TRBJ1-5; the D gene is possibly TRBD2 (5 bases). The assigned J gene may be wrong: the sequence end matches TRBJ2-3 better. The CDR3 length is 13 residues. Germline CDR1 and CDR2: SGHAT and FQNNGV.

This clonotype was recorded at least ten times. This CDR3 reads CASSLTVETQYF. The CDR3 DNA reads TGTGCCAGCAGTTTGACGGTGGAGACCCAGTACTTC. The rearrangement joins TRBV12-3 or TRBV12-4 to TRBJ2-5, with unresolved D. The CDR3 has 12 amino acids. V was clipped by 3 bases and J by 5 bases, with 7 bases between them.

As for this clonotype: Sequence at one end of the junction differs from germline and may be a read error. CDR3: CAISERETKYF. As DNA, the CDR3 is TGTGCCATCAGTGAACGGGAGACCAAGTACTTC. The genes are TRBV10-3 and TRBJ2-5, with D perhaps TRBD2 (6 bases). The CDR3 is made up of 11 amino acids. Germline CDR1 ENHRY, CDR2 SYGVKD.

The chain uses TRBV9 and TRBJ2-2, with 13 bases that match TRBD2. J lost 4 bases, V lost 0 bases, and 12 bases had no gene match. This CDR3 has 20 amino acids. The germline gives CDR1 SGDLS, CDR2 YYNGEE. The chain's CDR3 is CASSVGLAGGSGSCTGELFF. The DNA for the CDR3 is TGTGCCAGCAGCGTAGGACTAGCGGGAGGCTCTGGAAGTTGCACCGGGGAGCTGTTTTTT.

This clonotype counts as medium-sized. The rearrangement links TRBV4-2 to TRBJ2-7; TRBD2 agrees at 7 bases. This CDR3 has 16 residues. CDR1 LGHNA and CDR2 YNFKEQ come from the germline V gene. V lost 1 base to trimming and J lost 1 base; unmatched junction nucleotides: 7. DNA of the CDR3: TGTGCCAGCAGCCAAGCCACTAGCGTCCCTTCCTACGAGCAGTACTTC. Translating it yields CASSQATSVPSYEQYF.

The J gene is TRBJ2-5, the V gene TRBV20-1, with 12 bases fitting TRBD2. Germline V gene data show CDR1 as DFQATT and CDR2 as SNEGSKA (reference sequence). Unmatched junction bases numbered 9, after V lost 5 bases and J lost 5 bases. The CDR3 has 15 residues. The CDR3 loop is CSAPGLAGSKETQYF. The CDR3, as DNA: TGCAGTGCTCCCGGACTAGCGGGAAGTAAGGAGACCCAGTACTTC.

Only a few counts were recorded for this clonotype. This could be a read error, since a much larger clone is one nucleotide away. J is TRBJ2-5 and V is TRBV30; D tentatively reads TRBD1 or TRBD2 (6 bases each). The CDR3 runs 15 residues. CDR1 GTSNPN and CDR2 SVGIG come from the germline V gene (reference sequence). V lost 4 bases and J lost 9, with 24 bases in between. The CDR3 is CAWNPYKLRRGAQYF. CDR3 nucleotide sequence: TGTGCCTGGAACCCATATAAACTTCGTAGGGGGGCCCAGTACTTC.

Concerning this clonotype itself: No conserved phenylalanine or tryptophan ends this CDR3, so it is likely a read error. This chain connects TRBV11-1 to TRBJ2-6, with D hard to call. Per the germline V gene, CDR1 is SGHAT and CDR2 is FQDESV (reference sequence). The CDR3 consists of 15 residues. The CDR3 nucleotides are TGTGTCAGTAGCCTAGGGTCCGTTAAGGTCAACGTCCTGACTCTC. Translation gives CVSSLGSVKVNVLTL.

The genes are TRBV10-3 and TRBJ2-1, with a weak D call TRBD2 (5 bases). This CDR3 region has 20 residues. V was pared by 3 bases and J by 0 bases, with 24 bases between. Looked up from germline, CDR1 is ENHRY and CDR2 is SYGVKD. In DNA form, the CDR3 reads TGTGCCATCAGTGATTTTACACCCCTGGGAGCGCCAGGCTCCTACAATGAGCAGTTCTTC. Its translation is CAISDFTPLGAPGSYNEQFF.

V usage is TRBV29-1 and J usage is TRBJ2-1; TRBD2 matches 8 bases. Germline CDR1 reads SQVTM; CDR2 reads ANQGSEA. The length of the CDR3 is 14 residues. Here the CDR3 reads CNVEAVAGRGEQFF. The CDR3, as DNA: TGCAATGTTGAAGCGGTAGCGGGGAGGGGTGAGCAGTTCTTC.

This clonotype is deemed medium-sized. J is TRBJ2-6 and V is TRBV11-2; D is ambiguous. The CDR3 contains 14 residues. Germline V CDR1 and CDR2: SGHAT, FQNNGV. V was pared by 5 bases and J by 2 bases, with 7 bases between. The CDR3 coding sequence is TGTGCCAGCAGCCAAACAGCTGGGGCCAACGTCCTGACTTTC. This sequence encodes CASSQTAGANVLTF.

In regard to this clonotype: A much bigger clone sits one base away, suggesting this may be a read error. The CDR3 DNA follows: TGTGCCAGCAGTTTAGGCTACGAGCACTACTTC. Protein: CASSLGYEHYF. The chain couples TRBV28 to TRBJ2-7, with D hard to call. The CDR3 contains 11 residues. Germline V gives CDR1 MDHEN, CDR2 SYDVKM. Combining the CDR3 with reference TRBV28 and TRBJ2-7 gives the whole variable domain DVKVTQSSRYLVKRTGEKVFLECVQDMDHENMFWYRQDPGLGLRLIYFSYDVKMKEKGDIPEGYSVSREKKERFSLILESASTNQTSMYLCASSLGYEHYFGPGTRLTVT.

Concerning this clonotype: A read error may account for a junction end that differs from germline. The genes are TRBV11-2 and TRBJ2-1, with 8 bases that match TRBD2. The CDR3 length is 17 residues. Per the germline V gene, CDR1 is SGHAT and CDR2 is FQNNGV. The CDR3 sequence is CDSSSEGSGSIYDDQFF. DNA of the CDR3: TGTGACAGCAGCTCGGAGGGCAGCGGGAGTATCTACGATGATCAGTTCTTC.

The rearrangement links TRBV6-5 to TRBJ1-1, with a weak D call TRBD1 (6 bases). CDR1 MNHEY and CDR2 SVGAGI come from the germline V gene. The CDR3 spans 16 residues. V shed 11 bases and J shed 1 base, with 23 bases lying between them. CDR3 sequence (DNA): TGTGCCTCTCGTAGGGGACCCGACAGGTCGAACACTGAAGCTTTCTTT. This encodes CASRRGPDRSNTEAFF.

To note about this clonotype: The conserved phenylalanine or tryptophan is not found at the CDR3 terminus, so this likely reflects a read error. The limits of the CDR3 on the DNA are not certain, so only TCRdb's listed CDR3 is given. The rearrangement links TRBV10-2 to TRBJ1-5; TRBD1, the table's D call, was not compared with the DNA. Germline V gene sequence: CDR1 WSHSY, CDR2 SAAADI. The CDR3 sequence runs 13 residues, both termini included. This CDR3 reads CASSDRVNQPQRS.

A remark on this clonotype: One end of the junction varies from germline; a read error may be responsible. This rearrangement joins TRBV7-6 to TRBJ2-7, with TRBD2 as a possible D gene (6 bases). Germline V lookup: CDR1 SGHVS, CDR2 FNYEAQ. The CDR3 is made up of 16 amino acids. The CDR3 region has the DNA TGTACCAGCAGCTCCGCCGGGATTAGCGGCTCCTACGAGCAGTACTTC. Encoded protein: CTSSSAGISGSYEQYF.

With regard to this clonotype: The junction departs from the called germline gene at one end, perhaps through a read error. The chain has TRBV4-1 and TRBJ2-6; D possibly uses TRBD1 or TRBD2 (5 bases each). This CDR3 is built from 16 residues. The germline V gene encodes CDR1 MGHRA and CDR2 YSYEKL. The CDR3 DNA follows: TGCGCCAGCAACCAAGTGGTGGGGAACGGGGCCAGCGTCCTGACTTTC. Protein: CASNQVVGNGASVLTF.

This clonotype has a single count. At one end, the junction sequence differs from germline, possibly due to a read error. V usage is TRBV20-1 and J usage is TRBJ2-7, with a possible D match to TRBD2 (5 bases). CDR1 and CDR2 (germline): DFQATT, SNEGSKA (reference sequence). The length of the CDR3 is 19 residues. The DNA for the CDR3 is TGCAGTGCTAGTCCCGTCCCCGGGGAAAGGGCGGTCCTAACCTACGAGCGGTACTTC. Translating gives CSASPVPGERAVLTYERYF.

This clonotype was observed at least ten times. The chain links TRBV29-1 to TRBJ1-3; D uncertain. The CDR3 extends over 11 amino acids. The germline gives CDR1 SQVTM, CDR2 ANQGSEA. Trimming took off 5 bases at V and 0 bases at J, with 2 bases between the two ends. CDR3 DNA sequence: TGCAGCGTTCTCTCTGGAAACACCATATATTTT. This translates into CSVLSGNTIYF.

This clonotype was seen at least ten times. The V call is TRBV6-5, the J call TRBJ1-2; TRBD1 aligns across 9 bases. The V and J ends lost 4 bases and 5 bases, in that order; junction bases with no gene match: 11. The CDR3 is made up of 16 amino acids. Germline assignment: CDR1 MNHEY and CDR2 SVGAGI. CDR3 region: CASSSTGTGLGYGYTF. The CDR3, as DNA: TGTGCCAGCAGTTCGACCGGGACAGGGCTTGGTTATGGCTACACCTTC.

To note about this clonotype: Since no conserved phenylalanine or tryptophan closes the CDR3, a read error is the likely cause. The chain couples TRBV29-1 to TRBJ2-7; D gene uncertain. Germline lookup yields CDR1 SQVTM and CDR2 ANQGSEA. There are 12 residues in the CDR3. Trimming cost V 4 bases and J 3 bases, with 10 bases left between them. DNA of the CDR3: TGCAGCGTTGTCGCCAGGAACTACGAGCAGTACCTC. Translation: CSVVARNYEQYL.

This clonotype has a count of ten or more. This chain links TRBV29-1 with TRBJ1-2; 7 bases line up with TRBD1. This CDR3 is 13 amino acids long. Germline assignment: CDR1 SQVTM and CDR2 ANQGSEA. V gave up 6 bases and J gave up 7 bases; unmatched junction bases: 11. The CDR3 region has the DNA TGCAGCGTCTGGGACAGTTCAACCGTTGGCTACACCTTC. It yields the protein CSVWDSSTVGYTF. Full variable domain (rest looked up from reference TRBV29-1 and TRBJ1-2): SAVISQKPSRDICQRGTSLTIQCQVDSQVTMMFWYRQQPGQSLTLIATANQGSEATYESGFVIDKFPISRPNLTFSTLTVSNMSPEDSSIYLCSVWDSSTVGYTFGSGTRLTVV.

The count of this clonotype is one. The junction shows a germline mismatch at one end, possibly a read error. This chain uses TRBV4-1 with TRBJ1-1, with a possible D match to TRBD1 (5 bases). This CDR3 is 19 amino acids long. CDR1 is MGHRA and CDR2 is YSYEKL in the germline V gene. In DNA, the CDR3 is TGCGCCAACAGCCAAGATCCAAGGGCGGGGGTTTCGTCGAACAGTGAAGCTTTCTTT. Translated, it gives CANSQDPRAGVSSNSEAFF.

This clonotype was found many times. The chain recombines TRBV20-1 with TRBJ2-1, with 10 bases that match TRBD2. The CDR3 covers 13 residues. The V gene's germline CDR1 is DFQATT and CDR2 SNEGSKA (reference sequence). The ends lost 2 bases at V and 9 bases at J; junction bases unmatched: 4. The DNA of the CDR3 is TGCAGTGCTAGACTAGCGGGAGAGCCTGAGCAGTTCTTC. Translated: CSARLAGEPEQFF.

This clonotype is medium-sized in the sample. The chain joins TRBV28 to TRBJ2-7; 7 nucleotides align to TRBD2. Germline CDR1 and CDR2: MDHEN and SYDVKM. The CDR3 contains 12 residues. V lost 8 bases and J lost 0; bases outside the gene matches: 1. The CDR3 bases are TGTGCCAGCGGGAGGGGCTCCTACGAGCAGTACTTC. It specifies CASGRGSYEQYF.